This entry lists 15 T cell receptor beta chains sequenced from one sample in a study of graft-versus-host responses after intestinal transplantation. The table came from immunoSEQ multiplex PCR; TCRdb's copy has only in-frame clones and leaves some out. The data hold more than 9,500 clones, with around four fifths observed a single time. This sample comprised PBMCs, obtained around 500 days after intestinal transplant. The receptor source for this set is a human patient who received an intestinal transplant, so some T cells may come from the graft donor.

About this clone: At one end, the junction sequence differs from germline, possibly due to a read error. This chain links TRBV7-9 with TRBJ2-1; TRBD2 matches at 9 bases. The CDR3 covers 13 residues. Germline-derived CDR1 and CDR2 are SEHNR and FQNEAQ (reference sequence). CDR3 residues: CASSLGTSDEQLF. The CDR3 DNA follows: TGTGCCAGCAGCTTAGGGACTAGCGATGAGCAGCTCTTC.

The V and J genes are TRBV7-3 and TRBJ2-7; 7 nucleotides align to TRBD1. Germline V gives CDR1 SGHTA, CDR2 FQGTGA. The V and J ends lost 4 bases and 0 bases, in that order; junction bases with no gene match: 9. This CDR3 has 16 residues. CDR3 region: CASSSGPRDSSYEQYF. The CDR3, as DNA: TGTGCCAGCAGCTCGGGACCCCGGGACAGCTCCTACGAGCAGTACTTC.

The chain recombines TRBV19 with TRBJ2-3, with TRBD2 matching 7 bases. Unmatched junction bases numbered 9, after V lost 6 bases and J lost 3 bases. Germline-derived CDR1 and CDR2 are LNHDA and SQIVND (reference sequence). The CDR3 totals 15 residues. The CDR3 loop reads CASSPLTRGTDTQYF. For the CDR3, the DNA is TGTGCCAGTAGCCCCCTTACGCGGGGGACAGATACGCAGTATTTT.

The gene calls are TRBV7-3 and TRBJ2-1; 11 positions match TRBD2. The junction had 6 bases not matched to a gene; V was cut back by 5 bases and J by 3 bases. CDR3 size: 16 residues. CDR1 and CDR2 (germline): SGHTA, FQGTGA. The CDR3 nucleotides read TGTGCCAGCAGCCCCCCCGGGACTAGCGGCTACAATGAGCAGTTCTTC. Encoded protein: CASSPPGTSGYNEQFF.

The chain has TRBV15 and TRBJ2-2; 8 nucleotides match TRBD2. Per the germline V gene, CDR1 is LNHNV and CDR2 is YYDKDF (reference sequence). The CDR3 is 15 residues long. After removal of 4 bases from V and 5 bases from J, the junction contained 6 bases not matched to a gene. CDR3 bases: TGTGCCACCAGCACGGGACTAGTGACGACCGGGGAGCTGTTTTTT. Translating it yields CATSTGLVTTGELFF.

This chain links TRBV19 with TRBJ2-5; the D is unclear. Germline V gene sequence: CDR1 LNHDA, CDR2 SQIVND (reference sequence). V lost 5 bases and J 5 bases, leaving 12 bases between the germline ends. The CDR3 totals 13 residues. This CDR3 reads CASSAGWGETQYF. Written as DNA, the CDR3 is TGTGCCAGTAGTGCCGGATGGGGTGAGACCCAGTACTTC.

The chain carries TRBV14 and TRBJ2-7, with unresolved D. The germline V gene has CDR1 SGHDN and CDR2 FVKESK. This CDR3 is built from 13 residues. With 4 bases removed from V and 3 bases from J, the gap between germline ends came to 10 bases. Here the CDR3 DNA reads TGTGCCAGCAGCCCTACTACAGACTACGAGCAGTACTTC. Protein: CASSPTTDYEQYF.

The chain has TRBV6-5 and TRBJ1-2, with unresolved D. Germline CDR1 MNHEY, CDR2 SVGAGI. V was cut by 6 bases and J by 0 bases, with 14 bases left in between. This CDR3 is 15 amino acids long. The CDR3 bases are TGTGCCAGCAGAAGGGTGGGCGTCGCTAACTATGGCTACACCTTC. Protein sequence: CASRRVGVANYGYTF.

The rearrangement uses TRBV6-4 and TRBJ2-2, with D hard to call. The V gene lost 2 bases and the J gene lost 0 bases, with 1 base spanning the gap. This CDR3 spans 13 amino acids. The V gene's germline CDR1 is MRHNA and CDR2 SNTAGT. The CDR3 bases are TGTGCCAGCAGTGACACGAACACCGGGGAGCTGTTTTTT. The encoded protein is CASSDTNTGELFF.

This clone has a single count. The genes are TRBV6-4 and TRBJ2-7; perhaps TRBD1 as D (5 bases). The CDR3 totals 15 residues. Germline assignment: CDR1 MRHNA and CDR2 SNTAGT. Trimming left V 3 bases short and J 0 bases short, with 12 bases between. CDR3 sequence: CASSDSPDSSYEQYF. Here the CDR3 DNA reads TGTGCCAGCAGTGATTCCCCTGACAGCTCCTACGAGCAGTACTTC.

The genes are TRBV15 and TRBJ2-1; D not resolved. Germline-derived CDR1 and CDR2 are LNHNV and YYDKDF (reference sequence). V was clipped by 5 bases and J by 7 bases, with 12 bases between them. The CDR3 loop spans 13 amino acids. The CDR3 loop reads CATSPYPPNEQFF. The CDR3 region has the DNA TGTGCCACCAGCCCATACCCACCTAATGAGCAGTTCTTC.

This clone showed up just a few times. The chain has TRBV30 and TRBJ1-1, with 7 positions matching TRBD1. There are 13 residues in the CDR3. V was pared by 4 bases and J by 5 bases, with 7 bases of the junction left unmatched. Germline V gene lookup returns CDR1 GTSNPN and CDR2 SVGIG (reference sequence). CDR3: CAWNRGSGTEAFF. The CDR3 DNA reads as TGTGCCTGGAACAGGGGCTCGGGGACTGAAGCTTTCTTT.

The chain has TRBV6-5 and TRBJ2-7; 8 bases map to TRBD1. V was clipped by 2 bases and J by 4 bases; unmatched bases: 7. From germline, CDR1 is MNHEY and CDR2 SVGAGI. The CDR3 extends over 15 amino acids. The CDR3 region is CASSYGAGGQYEQYF. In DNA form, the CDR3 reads TGTGCCAGCAGTTACGGGGCAGGGGGCCAGTACGAGCAGTACTTC.

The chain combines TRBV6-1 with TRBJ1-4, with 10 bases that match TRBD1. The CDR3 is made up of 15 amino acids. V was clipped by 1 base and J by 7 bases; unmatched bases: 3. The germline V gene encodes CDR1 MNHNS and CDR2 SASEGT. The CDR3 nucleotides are TGTGCCAGCAGTGAAGGGACAGGGGGTTTTGAAAAACTGTTTTTT. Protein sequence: CASSEGTGGFEKLFF.

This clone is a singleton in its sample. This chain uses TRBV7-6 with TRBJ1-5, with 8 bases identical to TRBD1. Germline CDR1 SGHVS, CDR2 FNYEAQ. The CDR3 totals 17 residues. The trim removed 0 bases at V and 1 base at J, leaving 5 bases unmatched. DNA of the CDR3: TGTGCCAGCAGCTTAGCCCCCCAGGGGGCCAGCAATCAGCCCCAGCATTTT. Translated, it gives CASSLAPQGASNQPQHF.